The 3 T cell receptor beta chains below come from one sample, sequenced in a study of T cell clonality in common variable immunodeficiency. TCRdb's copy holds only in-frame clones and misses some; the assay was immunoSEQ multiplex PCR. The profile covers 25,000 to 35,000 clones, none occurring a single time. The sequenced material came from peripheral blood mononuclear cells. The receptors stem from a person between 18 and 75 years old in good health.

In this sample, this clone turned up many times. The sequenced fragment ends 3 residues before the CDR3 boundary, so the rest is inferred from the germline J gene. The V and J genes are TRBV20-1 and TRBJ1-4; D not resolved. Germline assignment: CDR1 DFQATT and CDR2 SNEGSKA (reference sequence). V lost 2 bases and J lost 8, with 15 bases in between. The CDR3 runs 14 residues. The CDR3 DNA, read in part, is TGCAGTGCTAGACCACCGGGAGCGGCGGAAAAA. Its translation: CSARPPGAAEK. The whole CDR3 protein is CSARPPGAAEKLFF.

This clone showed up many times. CDR3 DNA, as far as it was read: TGTGCCAGCAGCCCCCAGGGGGCTACCACTGAA. Translated: CASSPQGATTE. The whole CDR3 sequence reads CASSPQGATTEAFF. The chain joins TRBV7-8 to TRBJ1-1; 8 nucleotides agree with TRBD1. The missing CDR3 end, 3 residues past where the read stops, is filled in from the germline J gene. V was clipped by 5 bases and J by 4 bases; unmatched bases: 6. The CDR3 consists of 14 residues. Per the germline V gene, CDR1 is SGHVS and CDR2 is FQNEAQ.

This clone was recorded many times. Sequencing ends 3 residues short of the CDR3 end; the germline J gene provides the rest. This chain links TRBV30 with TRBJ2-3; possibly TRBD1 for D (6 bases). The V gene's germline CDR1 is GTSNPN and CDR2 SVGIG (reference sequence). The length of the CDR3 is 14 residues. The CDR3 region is CAWSATGTTQPQYF. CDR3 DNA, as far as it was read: TGTGCCTGGAGTGCAACCGGGACAACCCAGCCG. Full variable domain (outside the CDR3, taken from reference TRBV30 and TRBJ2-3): SQTIHQWPATLVQPVGSPLSLECTVEGTSNPNLYWYRQAAGRGLQLLFYSVGIGQISSEVPQNLSASRPQDRQFILSSKKLLLSDSGFYLCAWSATGTTQPQYFGPGTRLTVL.